This TCR beta chain was sequenced in a study of blood T cell repertoires in COVID-19. Across the study: Nucleic acid was either cDNA or gDNA, and it came from T cells, B-cell-depleted T cells, or PBMCs.

While infection was still active, Seattle patients were enrolled and then followed longitudinally. Trimming shortened V by 3 bases and J by 1 base, and 4 bases separated the two germline ends. The CDR3 runs to 12 residues. Germline-derived CDR1 and CDR2 are SEHNR and FQNEAQ (reference sequence). Assay: immunoSEQ multiplex PCR; the TCRdb copy retains only in-frame clones and omits some. Of 150,000 or so clones listed, 80% to 90% are singletons. V is TRBV7-9 and J is TRBJ2-7; D is unclear. Sequenced material: peripheral blood. The receptor's source is a woman between 55 and 75 years old with COVID-19, enrolled during active disease. CDR3 sequence (DNA): TGTGCCAGCAGCTTCCAGTCCTACGAGCAGTACTTC. It is translated as CASSFQSYEQYF.